Each of the 4 T cell receptor beta chains below was sequenced from the same sample in a study of T cell responses to AZD1222 COVID-19 vaccine. Some clones are missing from TCRdb's copy, which holds only in-frame ones; the method was immunoSEQ multiplex PCR. The sample carries around 80,000 clones, 80% to 90% recorded once. The sample in question was peripheral blood, obtained 28 days after the second AZD1222 dose. These receptor sequences come from an adult who received the AZD1222 COVID-19 vaccine.

The rearrangement joins TRBV11-2 to TRBJ1-1, with D possibly TRBD1 on 5 matching bases. There are 15 residues in the CDR3. The germline V gene has CDR1 SGHAT and CDR2 FQNNGV. Trimming removed 5 bases at V and 0 bases at J, with 13 bases between. The CDR3 is CASSLGPKLNTEAFF. The DNA for the CDR3 is TGTGCCAGCAGCCTGGGGCCGAAGCTGAACACTGAAGCTTTCTTT.

V gene TRBV4-2 combines with J gene TRBJ2-3; no reliable D call. Trimming removed 6 bases at V and 2 bases at J, with 15 bases between. Germline lookup yields CDR1 LGHNA and CDR2 YNFKEQ. The CDR3 has 15 residues. The CDR3 here is CASSPTTVDTDTQYF. CDR3 DNA: TGTGCCAGCAGTCCTACCACCGTAGACACAGATACGCAGTATTTT.

The chain uses TRBV18 and TRBJ2-1; perhaps TRBD2 as D (5 bases). V was cut by 3 bases and J by 0 bases, with 9 bases left in between. The CDR3 runs to 15 residues. Germline CDR1 KGHSH, CDR2 LQKENI. The chain's CDR3 is CASSPPGSSYNEQFF. The CDR3 region has the DNA TGTGCCAGCTCACCGCCGGGGTCCTCCTACAATGAGCAGTTCTTC. Looking up the rest from reference TRBV18 and TRBJ2-1 gives the full variable domain: NAGVMQNPRHLVRRRGQEARLRCSPMKGHSHVYWYRQLPEEGLKFMVYLQKENIIDESGMPKERFSAEFPKEGPSILRIQQVVRGDSAAYFCASSPPGSSYNEQFFGPGTRLTVL.

This chain links TRBV24-1 with TRBJ1-2, with 10 bases aligning to TRBD1. V was pared by 4 bases and J by 6 bases, with 4 bases of the junction left unmatched. CDR3 size: 14 residues. The V gene's germline CDR1 is KGHDR and CDR2 SFDVKD. CDR3 amino acids: CATSDADRGNGYTF. Written as DNA, the CDR3 is TGTGCCACCAGTGACGCGGACAGGGGGAATGGCTACACCTTC.